This T cell receptor beta chain is from a study of cytomegalovirus exposure and HLA in healthy donors. Looking at the study overall: Early released data comprised some 85 million unique TCRs from HLA-typed donors.

V lost 5 bases and J lost 5; bases outside the gene matches: 8. Per the germline V gene, CDR1 is MNHNY and CDR2 is SVGAGI (reference sequence). This CDR3 has 14 residues. The PCR ran on 60 Vbeta and 13 Jbeta primers. Libraries were prepared by immunoSEQ multiplex PCR; TCRdb keeps only in-frame clonotypes and omits some of them. The repertoire consists of more than 60,000 clones, with more than 60% occurring once and the leading ten covering about 5.5%. The sequence derives from a male donor in good health and CMV-seropositive. The chain carries TRBV6-6 and TRBJ2-7; 8 nucleotides align to TRBD1. The source material was PBMCs. The CDR3 bases are TGTGCCAGCAGTCGGACAGGGAGCATCGACGAGCAGTACTTC. Protein: CASSRTGSIDEQYF.